This T cell receptor (beta chain) was recovered during a study of cytomegalovirus exposure and HLA in healthy donors. Overall study: T cells numbering about 179 million yielded more than 95 million unique TCR beta sequences in an earlier analysis.

Concerning this clone: Its antigen is currently unknown.

Broader study findings: Associated with cytomegalovirus, according to the listing, were approximately 160 TCR beta chains.

The CDR3 covers 15 residues. V shed 6 bases and J shed 7 bases, with 18 bases lying between them. Germline lookup yields CDR1 SNHLY and CDR2 FYNNEI. Researchers ran the PCR with 60 Vbeta and 13 Jbeta primers. Assay: immunoSEQ multiplex PCR; the TCRdb copy retains only in-frame clones and omits some. The table records about 170,000 clones, around 78% of them present only once. Specimen: PBMCs. The chain combines TRBV2 with TRBJ2-2; the D gene is possibly TRBD1 (6 bases). This clonotype was sampled from a female donor in good health and CMV-seronegative. The CDR3 bases are TGTGCCAGCAGACCCAGGGGTTATGAGGGCGGGGAGCTGTTTTTT. Translating it yields CASRPRGYEGGELFF.